Following are 32 T cell receptor beta chains from one sample sequenced in a study of radiotherapy plus CTLA-4 blockade in lung cancer. Generated by immunoSEQ multiplex PCR, the TCRdb table keeps only in-frame clones and is missing some. This table holds 50,000 to 70,000 clones, around 80% found once. The sequencing here drew on peripheral blood, taken from a patient treated with radiotherapy plus ipilimumab. These receptors all come from a human donor with non-small cell lung cancer who had a partial response to radiotherapy plus ipilimumab.

V is TRBV7-3 and J is TRBJ1-5, with D perhaps matching TRBD1 (5 bases). This CDR3 is built from 15 residues. Per the germline V gene, CDR1 is SGHTA and CDR2 is FQGTGA. The V end was cut by 5 bases, the J end by 1 base, with 12 bases between. CDR3 in amino acids: CASSPDGGSNQPQHF. The CDR3 bases are TGTGCCAGCAGCCCGGACGGGGGAAGCAATCAGCCCCAGCATTTT.

The chain recombines TRBV19 with TRBJ2-3; no reliable D call. The length of the CDR3 is 15 residues. From germline, CDR1 is LNHDA and CDR2 SQIVND (reference sequence). V lost 3 bases and J 1 base, leaving 11 bases between the germline ends. In DNA form, the CDR3 reads TGTGCCAGTAGTATTGGCGGCATACGCACAGATACGCAGTATTTT. It yields the protein CASSIGGIRTDTQYF.

The rearrangement uses TRBV7-8 and TRBJ1-1, with 7 bases aligning to TRBD1. Trimming took 3 bases from V and 1 from J; bases not matched to a gene: 5. Germline V gene lookup returns CDR1 SGHVS and CDR2 FQNEAQ. The CDR3 length is 15 residues. The DNA of the CDR3 is TGTGCCAGCAGCTTGACAGGGAATACGAACACTGAAGCTTTCTTT. This sequence encodes CASSLTGNTNTEAFF.

J is TRBJ2-2 and V is TRBV27; D might be TRBD2 (5 bases). Trimming pared 7 bases from V and 1 base from J, leaving 10 bases between. This CDR3 contains 14 residues. From germline, CDR1 is MNHEY and CDR2 SMNVEV (reference sequence). The CDR3 spells CASMMRVNTGELFF. In nucleotides, the CDR3 is TGTGCCAGCATGATGAGGGTGAACACCGGGGAGCTGTTTTTT.

The count of this clone is one. The J gene is TRBJ2-3, the V gene TRBV5-1, with D possibly matching TRBD2 (6 bases). The V end was cut by 4 bases, the J end by 3 bases, with 12 bases between. Germline CDR1 is SGHRS and CDR2 is YFSETQ. This CDR3 spans 14 amino acids. This CDR3 reads CASSTRGGTDTQYF. CDR3 bases: TGCGCCAGCAGCACCCGAGGAGGGACAGATACGCAGTATTTT.

This clone has just one count. The chain links TRBV6-6 to TRBJ2-3; 16 bases map to TRBD2. Germline assignment: CDR1 MNHNY and CDR2 SVGAGI (reference sequence). The CDR3 has 15 amino acids. The V gene end was trimmed by 8 bases and the J gene end by 6 bases; junction bases not matched to a gene: 5. CDR3 bases: TGTGCCAGCCGTCCGGGACTAGCGGGAGGGGATACGCAGTATTTT. This gives the protein CASRPGLAGGDTQYF.

Regarding this clone: One end of the junction does not line up with germline, which may come from a read error. J is TRBJ2-7 and V is TRBV7-3; TRBD1 aligns across 9 bases. Germline CDR1 and CDR2: SGHTA and FQGTGA. This CDR3 contains 11 residues. CDR3: CASSRRTGAPF. Written as DNA, the CDR3 is TGTGCCAGCAGCCGCCGGACAGGGGCCCCCTTC.

This chain joins TRBV11-2 and TRBJ2-7; 8 nucleotides align to TRBD2. V lost 10 bases and J lost 1; bases outside the gene matches: 6. Looked up from germline, CDR1 is SGHAT and CDR2 is FQNNGV. The CDR3 contains 13 residues. The CDR3 DNA sequence: TGTGCCATCTCGGGGGGGCGTTCCTACGAGCAGTACTTC. Translation gives CAISGGRSYEQYF.

This rearrangement joins TRBV4-2 to TRBJ2-7, with D perhaps matching TRBD2 (5 bases). V lost 0 bases and J 2 bases, leaving 11 bases between the germline ends. CDR3 length: 15 residues. Germline values: CDR1 LGHNA, CDR2 YNFKEQ. The CDR3 reads CASSQEAGLTYEQYF. In nucleotides, the CDR3 is TGTGCCAGCAGCCAAGAGGCAGGACTTACCTACGAGCAGTACTTC.

This clone was found once. The chain uses TRBV19 and TRBJ2-1; TRBD2 matches at 8 bases. With V trimmed by 6 bases and J by 5 bases, 15 bases remained unmatched. The CDR3 sequence is 17 residues long. CDR1 is LNHDA, CDR2 SQIVND, per germline (reference sequence). The CDR3 coding sequence is TGTGCCAGTAGGTCTATCGGGGCGGGGGGACGCGACAATGAGCAGTTCTTC. As protein: CASRSIGAGGRDNEQFF.

This chain joins TRBV19 and TRBJ1-5, with D uncertain. CDR3 size: 16 residues. The V gene's germline CDR1 is LNHDA and CDR2 SQIVND (reference sequence). Trimming pared 4 bases from V and 3 bases from J, leaving 16 bases between. This CDR3 reads CASSRPRTDLNQPQHF. DNA of the CDR3: TGTGCCAGTAGTAGACCACGGACTGATCTCAATCAGCCCCAGCATTTT.

The table lists this clone with a few counts. The rearrangement joins TRBV7-8 to TRBJ2-3, with 12 bases matching TRBD2. CDR1 is SGHVS and CDR2 is FQNEAQ in the germline V gene. This CDR3 contains 16 residues. Trimming cost V 5 bases and J 2 bases; bases outside gene matches: 5. CDR3 residues: CASSTGLAGFTDTQYF. The CDR3 coding sequence is TGTGCCAGCAGCACCGGACTAGCGGGGTTCACAGATACGCAGTATTTT.

V gene TRBV28 combines with J gene TRBJ1-2; D is perhaps TRBD1 (6 bases). CDR1 and CDR2 (germline): MDHEN, SYDVKM. Trimming stripped 0 bases from V and 4 bases from J, with 12 bases between. The CDR3 is 15 amino acids. The CDR3 DNA reads as TGTGCCAGCAGTTTATGGCCGACAGGTATCTATGGCTACACCTTC. Protein: CASSLWPTGIYGYTF.

The chain links TRBV25-1 to TRBJ2-3; D possibly corresponds to TRBD1 (5 bases). Germline CDR1 is MGHDK and CDR2 is SYGVNS. V lost 5 bases and J lost 0, with 15 bases in between. The CDR3 sequence is 16 residues long. The CDR3 region has the DNA TGTGCCAGCAGTAATAGGGGCACCCATAGCACAGATACGCAGTATTTT. Encoded protein: CASSNRGTHSTDTQYF.

V and J are TRBV13 and TRBJ2-1; 8 bases are a match to TRBD2. The CDR3 covers 15 residues. Trimming at V came to 0 bases and at J to 2 bases, leaving 0 bases not matched to a gene. CDR1 is PRHDT and CDR2 is FYEKMQ in the germline V gene (reference sequence). DNA of the CDR3: TGTGCCAGCAGCTTAGGCGGGGGGGCCTACAATGAGCAGTTCTTC. Residues: CASSLGGGAYNEQFF.

The CDR3 DNA follows: TGTGCCAGCAGTGAATGGACAGGGGGCCACTATGGCTACACCTTC. This translates into CASSEWTGGHYGYTF. The chain combines TRBV25-1 with TRBJ1-2; TRBD1 matches 11 bases. V trimming: 1 base; J trimming: 3 bases; junction bases outside the gene matches: 1. The CDR3 has 15 residues. CDR1 and CDR2 from the germline V gene are MGHDK and SYGVNS.

CDR3 DNA: TGCGCCAGCAGCTCGGGGGGACAGGGGAACACTGAAGCTTTCTTT. Protein: CASSSGGQGNTEAFF. V gene TRBV5-1 combines with J gene TRBJ1-1; TRBD1 matches 9 bases. With 3 bases clipped from V and 1 base from J, the junction kept 4 bases outside the gene matches. The CDR3 covers 15 residues. Germline CDR1 and CDR2: SGHRS and YFSETQ. Supplemented by reference TRBV5-1 and TRBJ1-1, the full variable domain reads KAGVTQTPRYLIKTRGQQVTLSCSPISGHRSVSWYQQTPGQGLQFLFEYFSETQRNKGNFPGRFSGRQFSNSRSEMNVSTLELGDSALYLCASSSGGQGNTEAFFGQGTRLTVV.

The chain uses TRBV2 and TRBJ2-7; TRBD1 matches 7 bases. V dropped 2 bases and J dropped 2; count of bases not matched to a gene: 9. The germline V gene encodes CDR1 SNHLY and CDR2 FYNNEI. This CDR3 spans 16 amino acids. The CDR3 coding sequence is TGTGCCAGCAGTGAAATTACGACAGGGCAGCCCTACGAGCAGTACTTC. This gives the protein CASSEITTGQPYEQYF.

This chain joins TRBV9 and TRBJ2-2, with TRBD2 matching 11 bases. The junction had 2 bases not matched to a gene; V was cut back by 4 bases and J by 0 bases. Germline lookup yields CDR1 SGDLS and CDR2 YYNGEE. There are 16 residues in the CDR3. CDR3 DNA: TGTGCCAGCAGCAGTAGCGGGGGGGCGAACACCGGGGAGCTGTTTTTT. This translates into CASSSSGGANTGELFF.

This clone was counted only a few times. The gene calls are TRBV20-1 and TRBJ2-1; TRBD1 matches 8 bases. J gave up 15 bases and V 4 bases, and 8 bases lay outside the gene matches. CDR1 and CDR2 (germline): DFQATT, SNEGSKA (reference sequence). CDR3 length equals 11 residues. CDR3 coding DNA: TGCAGTGCTACCCAAACAGGGGGAACGTTCTTC. Translated, it gives CSATQTGGTFF.

A word on this clone: A read error may produce the germline difference seen at one junction end. The chain joins TRBV30 to TRBJ1-4, with 10 bases aligning to TRBD1. Germline V gives CDR1 GTSNPN, CDR2 SVGIG (reference sequence). The CDR3 contains 18 residues. This CDR3 reads CAWSVQGKTWDRGRKTVF. CDR3 bases: TGTGCCTGGAGTGTACAGGGTAAAACCTGGGACAGGGGTCGAAAAACTGTTTTT.

In DNA form, the CDR3 reads TGTGCCAGCAGTCAGGGGTGGGACAGTTCTATCTACGAGCAGTACTTC. Encoded protein: CASSQGWDSSIYEQYF. The J gene is TRBJ2-7, the V gene TRBV11-2; the match to TRBD1 covers 7 bases. With 6 bases clipped from V and 3 bases from J, the junction kept 14 bases outside the gene matches. The CDR3 contains 16 residues. CDR1 is SGHAT and CDR2 is FQNNGV in the germline V gene.

This sequence joins TRBV19 and TRBJ2-6; TRBD2 matches at 8 bases. Germline V lookup: CDR1 LNHDA, CDR2 SQIVND (reference sequence). V was clipped by 3 bases and J by 0 bases; unmatched bases: 4. The CDR3 is 17 amino acids. The CDR3 nucleotides read TGTGCCAGTAGTATCTACGGGGGGGGCTCTGGGGCCAACGTCCTGACTTTC. Translating it yields CASSIYGGGSGANVLTF.

The chain has TRBV27 and TRBJ2-3; 8 positions agree with TRBD2. CDR1 and CDR2 (germline): MNHEY, SMNVEV (reference sequence). The junction had 5 bases not matched to a gene; V was cut back by 6 bases and J by 3 bases. The CDR3 spans 14 residues. The CDR3 DNA reads as TGTGCCAGCAGACGGGGGGGGCAAACAGATACGCAGTATTTT. It codes for CASRRGGQTDTQYF.

The chain has TRBV4-1 and TRBJ2-2; 7 bases fit TRBD1. CDR1 and CDR2 (germline): MGHRA, YSYEKL. The CDR3 spans 15 residues. Germline trimming cut 7 bases from V and 4 bases from J; bases unmatched to any gene: 9. The CDR3 is CASKRDSTSTGELFF. The CDR3 coding sequence is TGCGCCAGCAAAAGGGACAGTACCTCCACCGGGGAGCTGTTTTTT.

J is TRBJ1-5 and V is TRBV27; D call uncertain. Germline values: CDR1 MNHEY, CDR2 SMNVEV (reference sequence). Deletions cut 3 bases from V and 2 bases from J, with 5 bases between. The length of the CDR3 is 13 residues. CDR3 sequence: CASSFTGNQPQHF. The CDR3, as DNA: TGTGCCAGCAGTTTTACAGGCAATCAGCCCCAGCATTTT.

This clone was seen more than once but under ten times. V usage is TRBV11-2 and J usage is TRBJ1-1, with 11 bases aligning to TRBD1. Germline trimming cut 3 bases from V and 7 bases from J; bases unmatched to any gene: 7. Germline V gene sequence: CDR1 SGHAT, CDR2 FQNNGV. The CDR3 has 15 amino acids. The chain's CDR3 is CASSLDRGRNGEAFF. CDR3 nucleotides: TGTGCCAGCAGCTTGGACAGGGGGCGCAATGGTGAAGCTTTCTTT. The variable domain in full, completed from reference TRBV11-2 and TRBJ1-1, reads EAGVAQSPRYKIIEKRQSVAFWCNPISGHATLYWYQQILGQGPKLLIQFQNNGVVDDSQLPKDRFSAERLKGVDSTLKIQPAKLEDSAVYLCASSLDRGRNGEAFFGQGTRLTVV.

V and J are TRBV4-3 and TRBJ1-2; no clear D. The V end lost 0 bases, the J end lost 5 bases, and 10 bases lay between the germline ends. This CDR3 region has 14 residues. Germline assignment: CDR1 LGHNA and CDR2 YSLEER. In nucleotides, the CDR3 is TGCGCCAGCAGCCAAGATCTCGCGGGGTATGGCTACACCTTC. Translation: CASSQDLAGYGYTF.

The rearrangement links TRBV6-6 to TRBJ2-4, with 8 bases aligning to TRBD2. The CDR3 consists of 13 residues. Germline V lookup: CDR1 MNHNY, CDR2 SVGAGI (reference sequence). Trimming removed 8 bases from V and 2 bases from J; junction bases left unmatched: 2. The CDR3 nucleotides read TGTGCCAGCCGGGGGGGGCCCAAAAACATTCAGTACTTC. It encodes CASRGGPKNIQYF.

V usage is TRBV28 and J usage is TRBJ2-3; 10 bases match TRBD2. The germline V gene has CDR1 MDHEN and CDR2 SYDVKM. The CDR3 runs to 17 residues. V trimming: 2 bases; J trimming: 6 bases; junction bases outside the gene matches: 11. The DNA of the CDR3 is TGTGCCAGCAGTTTAACCCCCAGCGGGGGGGCGGGGGATACGCAGTATTTT. As protein: CASSLTPSGGAGDTQYF.

This chain joins TRBV2 and TRBJ2-1, with 8 bases that match TRBD2. Germline values: CDR1 SNHLY, CDR2 FYNNEI. Trimming cost V 4 bases and J 10 bases; bases outside gene matches: 9. This CDR3 comprises 14 residues. The CDR3 DNA sequence: TGTGCCAGCAGTGTACGGGGGGGCGGGGGCGAGCAGTTCTTC. Protein sequence: CASSVRGGGGEQFF.

The chain couples TRBV2 to TRBJ1-1, with D possibly TRBD1 on 6 matching bases. The V and J ends lost 6 bases and 1 base respectively, with 9 bases between them. This CDR3 region has 13 residues. Per the germline V gene, CDR1 is SNHLY and CDR2 is FYNNEI. CDR3 region: CASRGDKNTEAFF. The CDR3 region has the DNA TGTGCCAGCAGAGGGGACAAGAACACTGAAGCTTTCTTT.